The source of this T cell receptor beta chain is a study of blood T cell repertoires in COVID-19 (TCRdb year 2020). Broadly, across the study: The collaborator samples originated in the United States, Italy and Spain and spanned the acute and convalescent phases of COVID-19. The repertoires were made available in a free public database intended to serve as a resource for research on the immune response to SARS-CoV-2. Deeply sampled blood TCRbeta repertoires from subjects exposed to, actively infected with, or recovered from COVID-19 were included in the dataset. The samples were drawn from the first 160 participants of the ongoing ImmuneRACE study and from roughly 1,300 subjects provided by 6 global collaborators. Sample metadata almost always included a de-identified subject ID, COVID-19 status, age in years and sex. HLA class I and class II types, where available, came from metadata supplied by the sample provider rather than from assay-based typing. The prospective study material was composed of cDNA or gDNA derived from T cells, B-cell-depleted T cells, or PBMCs.

Each collaborating institution followed its own protocols to collect whole blood in K2EDTA tubes. For TCRbeta analysis, collaborators shipped samples as frozen whole blood, isolated PBMCs, or DNA extracted from either of those sample types. TCRbeta CDR3 regions were amplified from genomic DNA using the immunoSEQ Assay, a bias-controlled multiplex PCR. Concerning the study's data processing: Nucleated cell counts per sample were estimated from amplification of reference gene primers within the assay. Sequence reads were collapsed and filtered to measure the absolute abundance of every unique TCRbeta CDR3 rearrangement. For each sample, productive Simpson clonality was calculated by taking the square root of Simpson's diversity index across productive rearrangements. The table comes from immuneACCESS by way of TCRdb, which keeps in-frame sequences with V and J called. Part of the clones is missing from these tables; in studies checked, under half for an unresolved V gene and the rest for unknown reasons. The V and J calls and the clone size are those of that table, but D and trimming were determined from the DNA. The sample table records approximately 190,000 clones; around three quarters of these occur just once. The ten largest account for roughly 17% of the sample.

Only a few counts were recorded for this clone. Its binding antigen is unknown. Nothing much larger sits one base from this clone, and base qualities are not available. General findings and caveats noted by the study authors: The amount of clinical and demographic metadata varied by source and participant and was provided uncurated.

The germline V gene gives CDR1 as ENHRY and CDR2 as SYGVKD. From the cysteine through the phenylalanine, the CDR3 covers 15 amino acids. This entry keeps only the CDR3 DNA: 45 bases, framed from base 1. From V the trimming removes 6 bases and from J it removes 3 bases, while the gene matches leave 8 bases of the junction unaccounted for. The receptor comes from a man aged 60 to 69 with active or convalescent COVID-19. The chain couples TRBV10-3 to TRBJ2-7, with 10 central nucleotides matching TRBD1. Input material: peripheral blood. The DNA sequence is TGTGCCATCAGCCTAGGAGGGACAGGGGTCTACGAGCAGTACTTC. It translates to CAISLGGTGVYEQYF.